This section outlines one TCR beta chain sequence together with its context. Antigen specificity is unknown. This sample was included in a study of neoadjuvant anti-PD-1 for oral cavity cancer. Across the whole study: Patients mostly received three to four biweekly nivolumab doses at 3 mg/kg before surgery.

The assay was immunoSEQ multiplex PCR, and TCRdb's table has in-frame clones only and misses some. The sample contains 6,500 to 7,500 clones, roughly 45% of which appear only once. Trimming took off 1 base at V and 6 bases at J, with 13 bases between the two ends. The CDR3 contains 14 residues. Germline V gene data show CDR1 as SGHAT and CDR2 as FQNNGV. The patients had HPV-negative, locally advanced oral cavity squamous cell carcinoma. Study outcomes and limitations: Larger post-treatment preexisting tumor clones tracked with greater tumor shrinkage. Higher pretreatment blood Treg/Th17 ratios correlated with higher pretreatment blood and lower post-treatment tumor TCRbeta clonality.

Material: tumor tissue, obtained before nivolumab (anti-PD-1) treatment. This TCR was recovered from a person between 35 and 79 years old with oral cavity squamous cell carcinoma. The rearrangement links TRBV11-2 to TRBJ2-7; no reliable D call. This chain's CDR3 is CASSLGQAHGEQYF. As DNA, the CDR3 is TGTGCCAGCAGCTTAGGGCAGGCGCATGGCGAGCAGTACTTC.